The source of this T cell receptor beta chain is a study of T cells in Graves' hyperthyroidism and ophthalmopathy. Notes on the study in general: Most expanded thyroid clonotypes above 0.001 recurred in blood. In validation, the model predicted ophthalmopathy. These predictions came a median about 6.5 months before onset.

Researchers took RNA transcripts and amplified the TCR beta CDR3 regions from them. An initial round of RT-PCR targeting the TCR CDR3 relied on the HTBI primer set. TCRdb itself ran the multiplex PCR reads through MiXCR, one entry per CDR3 protein. The sample shows around 580,000 distinct CDR3 sequences, around 15% of them seen only once. Hyperthyroidism had been newly diagnosed in patients aged 18 to 65, and its duration was under 2 months. Thyroid ultrasound and orbital computed tomography, with clinical symptoms and serum thyroxine and TRAb, informed diagnoses. This clonotype was found many times. Its antigen remains unidentified. The V and J ends lost 5 bases and 3 bases respectively, with 14 bases between them. The CDR3 is 14 residues long.

The sequence derives from a woman aged 18 to 35 with Graves' hyperthyroidism. This chain links TRBV12-3 or TRBV12-4 with TRBJ2-7; D possibly uses TRBD1 or TRBD2 (5 bases each). The sample consisted of blood. For the CDR3, the DNA is TGTGCCAGCAGTCCTTCGGGACCGAACTACGAGCAGTACTTC. Protein sequence: CASSPSGPNYEQYF.